This TCR beta chain was captured in a study of blood T cell repertoires in COVID-19. Germline V lookup: CDR1 GTSNPN, CDR2 SVGIG (reference sequence). CDR3 size: 15 residues. Trimming at V came to 2 bases and at J to 10 bases, leaving 7 bases not matched to a gene. A few counts support this clone. The authors' processing: Researchers report that nucleated cell counts were estimated from reference gene primer amplification. Some clones are missing from TCRdb's copy, which holds only in-frame ones; the method was immunoSEQ multiplex PCR. V, J and clone size derive from that table, while D and trimming were established from the DNA sequence. The repertoire consists of around 430,000 clones, with approximately 88% occurring once and the leading ten covering 10% to 15%.

J is TRBJ1-6 and V is TRBV30; 11 bases match TRBD1. Input material: peripheral blood. The sequence came from a woman between 45 and 60 years old with COVID-19, enrolled during active disease. CDR3 DNA sequence: TGTGCCTGGAGTAGAGGACAGGGGGCTGGGTCACCCCTCCACTTT. Translated: CAWSRGQGAGSPLHF.